These 21 T cell receptor beta chains were sequenced from one sample in a study of blood T cell repertoires in COVID-19. Using immunoSEQ multiplex PCR, the repertoire was profiled, and TCRdb retains in-frame clones only, with some absent. The sample records roughly 200,000 clones, about 83% being singletons. The sample comprised peripheral blood. The source of these receptors is a man aged 40-49 years with active or convalescent COVID-19.

This sequence joins TRBV4-3 and TRBJ1-1, with a possible D match to TRBD1 (5 bases). The CDR3 extends over 15 amino acids. V was pared by 0 bases and J by 4 bases, with 12 bases between. Per germline, CDR1 LGHNA and CDR2 YSLEER. DNA for the CDR3: TGCGCCAGCAGCCAAGATCCTGGGGGGGGCACTGAAGCTTTCTTT. Translated: CASSQDPGGGTEAFF.

This clone was recorded only once. The chain links TRBV5-1 to TRBJ1-5, with 7 bases that match TRBD1. Per the germline V gene, CDR1 is SGHRS and CDR2 is YFSETQ. This CDR3 region has 18 residues. V shed 2 bases and J 0 bases; nucleotides not matched to a gene: 11. The CDR3 DNA sequence: TGCGCCAGCAGCTTCCCCGGGACAGAGAGGAGTAGCAATCAGCCCCAGCATTTT. Translation gives CASSFPGTERSSNQPQHF.

The rearrangement uses TRBV19 and TRBJ2-7, with D possibly TRBD1 on 7 matching bases. This CDR3 has 17 residues. Trimming pared 6 bases from V and 5 bases from J, leaving 26 bases between. Germline V gene data show CDR1 as LNHDA and CDR2 as SQIVND (reference sequence). The CDR3 reads CASSPEDRRGRGDEQYF. CDR3 nucleotides: TGTGCCAGTAGCCCCGAGGACAGGCGGGGACGTGGGGACGAGCAGTACTTC.

This sequence joins TRBV5-1 and TRBJ1-2, with TRBD1 as a possible D gene (6 bases). The CDR3 runs 15 residues. V was cut by 4 bases and J by 1 base, with 14 bases left in between. Germline CDR1 reads SGHRS; CDR2 reads YFSETQ. CDR3 region: CASSAGTHINYGYTF. DNA for the CDR3: TGCGCCAGCAGCGCCGGGACACACATTAACTATGGCTACACCTTC. Looking up the rest from reference TRBV5-1 and TRBJ1-2 gives the full variable domain: KAGVTQTPRYLIKTRGQQVTLSCSPISGHRSVSWYQQTPGQGLQFLFEYFSETQRNKGNFPGRFSGRQFSNSRSEMNVSTLELGDSALYLCASSAGTHINYGYTFGSGTRLTVV.

The V and J genes are TRBV2 and TRBJ2-7; possibly TRBD1 for D (6 bases). Between the trimmed V and J ends, which lost 6 bases and 6 bases, there was a span of 15 bases. This CDR3 spans 13 amino acids. Germline V gene sequence: CDR1 SNHLY, CDR2 FYNNEI. DNA for the CDR3: TGTGCCAGCAGGGCCAGACAGGTGACCGAGCAGTACTTC. It is translated as CASRARQVTEQYF.

The chain has TRBV24-1 and TRBJ2-1, with 13 bases lining up with TRBD2. Germline CDR1 and CDR2: KGHDR and SFDVKD. The CDR3 has 15 amino acids. Trimming at V came to 5 bases and at J to 7 bases, leaving 4 bases not matched to a gene. The CDR3 protein is CATSAGLAGQNEQFF. As DNA, the CDR3 is TGTGCCACCAGTGCGGGACTAGCGGGGCAAAATGAGCAGTTCTTC.

The chain carries TRBV6-5 and TRBJ1-2; TRBD1 might be the D (6 bases). CDR1 and CDR2 (germline): MNHEY, SVGAGI. V lost 7 bases and J lost 6, with 9 bases in between. The CDR3 consists of 11 residues. DNA of the CDR3: TGTGCCAGCACTTCAGGGGATGGCTACACCTTC. This translates into CASTSGDGYTF.

In the case of this clone: A read error may produce the germline difference seen at one junction end. J is TRBJ2-6 and V is TRBV7-7; a possible D gene is TRBD2 (6 bases). The CDR3 extends over 16 amino acids. Per the germline V gene, CDR1 is SSHAT and CDR2 is FNYEAQ (reference sequence). The CDR3 DNA reads TGTGCTAGCAGCCCCTCGGGGGTCTCTGGGGCCAACGTCCTGACTTTC. This translates into CASSPSGVSGANVLTF.

This chain joins TRBV6-5 and TRBJ2-2; D gene unclear. Trimming left V 7 bases short and J 4 bases short, with 7 bases between. Per the germline V gene, CDR1 is MNHEY and CDR2 is SVGAGI. This CDR3 spans 12 amino acids. Here the CDR3 reads CASTHTTGELFF. The CDR3 bases are TGTGCCAGCACCCACACCACCGGGGAGCTGTTTTTT.

The chain couples TRBV11-3 to TRBJ1-1; 7 bases map to TRBD1. Trimming took 4 bases from V and 6 from J; bases not matched to a gene: 8. This CDR3 spans 14 amino acids. Germline-derived CDR1 and CDR2 are SGHNT and YENEEA. This chain's CDR3 is CASSSYRGTAEAFF. CDR3 sequence (DNA): TGTGCCAGCAGCTCGTACAGGGGTACAGCTGAAGCTTTCTTT.

This clone has a handful of counts. The chain has TRBV2 and TRBJ2-5; TRBD1 agrees at 8 bases. The CDR3 totals 16 residues. In germline, CDR1 is SNHLY, CDR2 FYNNEI. Germline trimming cut 6 bases from V and 0 bases from J; bases unmatched to any gene: 9. The CDR3 sequence: CASRPRDRRNQETQYF. CDR3 DNA: TGTGCCAGCAGACCCCGGGACAGGCGAAACCAAGAGACCCAGTACTTC.

The chain couples TRBV19 to TRBJ1-1; D gene ambiguous. The V end was cut by 6 bases, the J end by 0 bases, with 5 bases between. CDR3 length equals 12 residues. Germline V gene data show CDR1 as LNHDA and CDR2 as SQIVND (reference sequence). The CDR3 reads CASRDLNTEAFF. The CDR3 DNA reads TGTGCCAGTAGGGACTTGAACACTGAAGCTTTCTTT. The whole variable domain, filled in from reference TRBV19 and TRBJ1-1, reads DGGITQSPKYLFRKEGQNVTLSCEQNLNHDAMYWYRQDPGQGLRLIYYSQIVNDFQKGDIAEGYSVSREKKESFPLTVTSAQKNPTAFYLCASRDLNTEAFFGQGTRLTVV.

This sequence joins TRBV7-2 and TRBJ1-4, with a weak D call TRBD1 (6 bases). Trimming removed 5 bases from V and 7 bases from J, with 14 bases in between. CDR1 and CDR2 from the germline V gene are SGHTA and FQGNSA. This CDR3 is 14 amino acids long. In nucleotides, the CDR3 is TGTGCCAGCAGCCTTGGGACAAGCTTTGAAAAACTGTTTTTT. Translated, it gives CASSLGTSFEKLFF. The variable domain in full, with the rest retrieved from reference TRBV7-2 and TRBJ1-4, is GAGVSQSPSNKVTEKGKDVELRCDPISGHTALYWYRQSLGQGLEFLIYFQGNSAPDKSGLPSDRFSAERTGGSVSTLTIQRTQQEDSAVYLCASSLGTSFEKLFFGSGTQLSVL.

The chain links TRBV19 to TRBJ1-2; the match to TRBD1 covers 11 bases. In germline, CDR1 is LNHDA, CDR2 SQIVND (reference sequence). There are 17 residues in the CDR3. V gave up 1 base and J gave up 5 bases; unmatched junction bases: 9. CDR3 in amino acids: CASSIGGQGASRYGYTF. Here the CDR3 DNA reads TGTGCCAGTAGTATAGGAGGACAGGGGGCTTCAAGGTATGGCTACACCTTC.

A single count supports this clone. The rearrangement uses TRBV18 and TRBJ1-4, with D unclear. Trimming cost V 4 bases and J 0 bases, with 9 bases left between them. This CDR3 region has 15 residues. Germline CDR1 KGHSH, CDR2 LQKENI. As DNA, the CDR3 is TGTGCCAGCTCACGGGAGCTAGCAACTAATGAAAAACTGTTTTTT. Amino acids: CASSRELATNEKLFF.

This chain uses TRBV10-1 with TRBJ1-4; the D is unclear. V was shortened by 8 bases and J by 8 bases, with 15 bases between the two germline ends. This CDR3 spans 13 amino acids. Germline lookup yields CDR1 WNHNN and CDR2 SYGVQD (reference sequence). The CDR3 reads CASRQVAEEKLFF. The CDR3 DNA is TGCGCCAGCCGCCAGGTGGCAGAGGAAAAACTGTTTTTT.

As to this clone: The same CDR3 is also encoded by other DNA sequences in this sample. The chain has TRBV19 and TRBJ1-1; 8 bases are shared with TRBD1. The J segment lost 1 base and the V segment lost 2 bases, leaving 0 bases of the junction unmatched. The CDR3 consists of 14 residues. CDR1 and CDR2 from the germline V gene are LNHDA and SQIVND (reference sequence). The CDR3 loop is CASSITGGNTEAFF. CDR3 DNA sequence: TGTGCCAGTAGTATAACAGGGGGGAACACTGAAGCTTTCTTT.

The gene calls are TRBV5-1 and TRBJ2-1; 8 nucleotides match TRBD1. The germline V gene encodes CDR1 SGHRS and CDR2 YFSETQ. The CDR3 totals 15 residues. Unmatched junction bases numbered 9, after V lost 1 base and J lost 9 bases. CDR3 residues: CASSLNSGTGGEQFF. The CDR3 DNA reads as TGCGCCAGCAGCTTGAACTCCGGGACAGGCGGTGAGCAGTTCTTC.

The chain joins TRBV6-6 to TRBJ2-5, with TRBD2 as a possible D gene (5 bases). Germline-derived CDR1 and CDR2 are MNHNY and SVGAGI (reference sequence). Trimming took off 5 bases at V and 5 bases at J, with 15 bases between the two ends. There are 14 residues in the CDR3. The chain's CDR3 is CASSQRLPHETQYF. As DNA, the CDR3 is TGTGCCAGCAGTCAGAGACTACCCCACGAGACCCAGTACTTC.

This chain joins TRBV10-3 and TRBJ2-3, with a possible D match to TRBD1 (8 bases). Trimming took 5 bases from V and 1 from J, leaving 13 bases between them. Looked up from germline, CDR1 is ENHRY and CDR2 is SYGVKD. This CDR3 spans 15 amino acids. CDR3 nucleotides: TGTGCCATCAGTTCAACAGGGGGGGGCACAGATACGCAGTATTTT. This gives the protein CAISSTGGGTDTQYF.

CDR3 coding DNA: TGTGCCAGCAGCAAAAGTACGGGACAGTTAAAAAACATTCAGTACTTC. Its translation: CASSKSTGQLKNIQYF. The chain combines TRBV21-1 with TRBJ2-4; the table names TRBD1, a call not compared with the DNA. TRBV21-1 is termed a pseudogene. The CDR3 sequence is 16 residues long.